This T cell receptor beta chain was recorded in a study of technical replicates of blood from several donors. On this clone: Compared with germline, one end of the junction differs, possibly owing to a read error.

Generated by immunoSEQ multiplex PCR, the TCRdb table keeps only in-frame clones and is missing some. The sample contains approximately 76,000 clones, around 97% of which appear only once. Germline V gene sequence: CDR1 SGHTS, CDR2 YDEGEE. The CDR3 has 17 residues. The sample comprised T cells isolated from PBMCs. The V and J genes are TRBV5-8 and TRBJ1-2; TRBD1 is a possible D gene (6 bases). The TCR sequence derives from a human donor in good health. The CDR3 here is CASSLADRINPNHGYTF. The CDR3 DNA is TGTGCCAGCAGCTTGGCCGACAGGATTAACCCTAACCATGGCTACACCTTC.